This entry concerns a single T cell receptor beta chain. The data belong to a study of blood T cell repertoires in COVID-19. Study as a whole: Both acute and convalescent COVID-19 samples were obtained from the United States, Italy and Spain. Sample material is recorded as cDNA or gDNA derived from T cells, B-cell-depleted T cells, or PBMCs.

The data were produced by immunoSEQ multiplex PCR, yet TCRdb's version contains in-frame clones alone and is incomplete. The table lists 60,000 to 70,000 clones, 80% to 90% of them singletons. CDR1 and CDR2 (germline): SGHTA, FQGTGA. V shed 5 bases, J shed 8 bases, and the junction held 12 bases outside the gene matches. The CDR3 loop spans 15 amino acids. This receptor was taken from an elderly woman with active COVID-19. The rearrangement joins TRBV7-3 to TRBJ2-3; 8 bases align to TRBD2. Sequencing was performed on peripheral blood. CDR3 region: CASSPRDSGVTTQYF. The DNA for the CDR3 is TGTGCCAGCAGCCCCCGGGATAGCGGGGTCACTACGCAGTATTTT.